This TCR beta chain was observed in a study of control samples from healthy donors and cancer patients. The V gene's germline CDR1 is SGDLS and CDR2 YYNGEE. V was trimmed by 1 base and J by 1 base, leaving 0 bases between them. CDR3 length: 12 residues. Method: immunoSEQ multiplex PCR; TCRdb's copy keeps in-frame clones and lacks some. This table holds about 120,000 clones, over 90% found once. The sample was blood. The sequence came from a man aged 25 to 40 in good health. The genes are TRBV9 and TRBJ2-1; D remains unclear. The chain's CDR3 is CASSVSYNEQFF. CDR3 DNA: TGTGCCAGCAGCGTATCCTACAATGAGCAGTTCTTC.